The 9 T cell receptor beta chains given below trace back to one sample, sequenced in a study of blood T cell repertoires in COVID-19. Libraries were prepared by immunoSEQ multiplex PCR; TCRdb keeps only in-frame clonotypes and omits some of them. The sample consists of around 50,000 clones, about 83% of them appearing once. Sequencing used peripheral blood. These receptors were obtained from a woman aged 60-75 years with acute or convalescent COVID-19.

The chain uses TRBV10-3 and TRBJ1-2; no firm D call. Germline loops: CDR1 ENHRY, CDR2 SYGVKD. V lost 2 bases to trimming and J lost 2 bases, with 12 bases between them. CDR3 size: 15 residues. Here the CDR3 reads CAISEDFSRNYGYTF. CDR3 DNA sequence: TGTGCCATCAGTGAGGACTTTAGCCGGAACTATGGCTACACCTTC.

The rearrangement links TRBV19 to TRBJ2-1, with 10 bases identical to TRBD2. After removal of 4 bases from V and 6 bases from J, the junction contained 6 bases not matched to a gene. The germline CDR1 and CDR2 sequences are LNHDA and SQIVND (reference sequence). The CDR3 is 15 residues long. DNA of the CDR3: TGTGCCAGTAGTACGTTCAGCGGGAGGGCCAATGAGCAGTTCTTC. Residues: CASSTFSGRANEQFF.

The DNA for the CDR3 is TGTGCCAGCAGCCCGCGGCAAGGGGTTAACACCGGGGAGCTGTTTTTT. As protein: CASSPRQGVNTGELFF. The rearrangement joins TRBV14 to TRBJ2-2; TRBD1 is a possible D gene (5 bases). Trimming stripped 4 bases from V and 2 bases from J, with 14 bases between. Germline assignment: CDR1 SGHDN and CDR2 FVKESK. The CDR3 spans 16 residues.

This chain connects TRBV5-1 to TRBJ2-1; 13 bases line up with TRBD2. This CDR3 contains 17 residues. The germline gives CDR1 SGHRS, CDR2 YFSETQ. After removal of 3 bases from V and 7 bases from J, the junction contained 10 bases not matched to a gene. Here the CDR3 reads CASSWTTSGRAGNEQFF. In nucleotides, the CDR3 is TGCGCCAGCAGCTGGACTACTAGCGGGAGGGCGGGTAATGAGCAGTTCTTC.

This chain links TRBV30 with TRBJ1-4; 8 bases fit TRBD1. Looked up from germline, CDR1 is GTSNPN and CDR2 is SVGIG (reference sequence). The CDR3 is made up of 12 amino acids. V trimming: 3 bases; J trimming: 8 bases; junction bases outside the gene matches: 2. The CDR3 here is CAWRRDREKLFF. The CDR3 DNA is TGTGCCTGGAGGCGGGACAGGGAAAAACTGTTTTTT.

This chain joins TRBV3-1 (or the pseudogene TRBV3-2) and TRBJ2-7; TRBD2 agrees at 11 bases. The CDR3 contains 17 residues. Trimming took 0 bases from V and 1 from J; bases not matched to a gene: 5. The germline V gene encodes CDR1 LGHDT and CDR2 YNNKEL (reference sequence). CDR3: CASSQEALAGGSYEQYF. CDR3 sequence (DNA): TGTGCCAGCAGCCAAGAGGCCTTAGCGGGAGGGTCCTACGAGCAGTACTTC.

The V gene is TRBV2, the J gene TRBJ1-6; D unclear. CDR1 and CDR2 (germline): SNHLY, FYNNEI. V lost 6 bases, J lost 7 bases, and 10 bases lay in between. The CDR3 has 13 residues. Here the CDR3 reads CASSWAENSPLHF. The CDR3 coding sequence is TGTGCCAGCAGCTGGGCCGAAAATTCACCCCTCCACTTT. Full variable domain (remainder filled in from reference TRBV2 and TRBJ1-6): EPEVTQTPSHQVTQMGQEVILRCVPISNHLYFYWYRQILGQKVEFLVSFYNNEISEKSEIFDDQFSVERPDGSNFTLKIRSTKLEDSAMYFCASSWAENSPLHFGNGTRLTVT.

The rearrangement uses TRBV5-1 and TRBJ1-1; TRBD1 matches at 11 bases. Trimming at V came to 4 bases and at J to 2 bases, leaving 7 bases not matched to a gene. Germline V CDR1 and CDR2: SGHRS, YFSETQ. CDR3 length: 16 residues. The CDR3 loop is CASSGMGQGGNTEAFF. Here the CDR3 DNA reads TGCGCCAGCAGCGGGATGGGACAGGGGGGTAACACTGAAGCTTTCTTT.

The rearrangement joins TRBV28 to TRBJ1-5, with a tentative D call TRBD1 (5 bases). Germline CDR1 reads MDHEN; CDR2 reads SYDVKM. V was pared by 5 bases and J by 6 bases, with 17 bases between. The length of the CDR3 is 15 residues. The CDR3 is CASSLPTGGGQPQHF. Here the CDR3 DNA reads TGTGCCAGCAGTCTACCTACTGGGGGGGGTCAGCCCCAGCATTTT.